A selection of T cell receptor beta chains follows, all from one sample in a study of radiation and T cells in renal cell carcinoma. Sequencing was performed with immunoSEQ multiplex PCR; in TCRdb, only in-frame clones are kept and a portion is missing. The data show roughly 130,000 clones, with more than 75% seen just once and 5% to 6.5% held by the top ten. The sample in question was blood, obtained from a patient whose treatment included radiotherapy and nephrectomy. These TCRs come from a woman in her seventies with renal cell carcinoma. CDR3s include the opening cysteine and the closing phenylalanine or tryptophan. A D gene is named only where the DNA matches it firmly. Clone size is given for some rows only: seen once, a few or many times, or a class if the clone is expanded.

. | TRBJ1-5 | . | TRBV28 | CASSAPEGSNQPQHF | TGTGCCAGCAGTGCCCCGGAGGGGAGCAATCAGCCCCAGCATTTT
. | TRBJ1-6 | . | TRBV5-8 | CASSALSYNSPLHF | TGTGCCAGCAGTGCCCTTTCCTATAATTCACCCCTCCACTTT
. | TRBJ1-6 | . | TRBV29-1 | CSVAGTENSPLHF | TGCAGCGTTGCTGGGACGGAAAATTCACCCCTCCACTTT
once | TRBJ1-3 | . | TRBV12-5 | CASGFCLIGRDFGNTIYF | TGTGCTAGTGGTTTTTGTCTGATTGGCAGGGACTTCGGAAACACCATATATTTT
. | TRBJ1-2 | . | TRBV30 | CAWSGPGRGGYGYTF | TGTGCCTGGAGTGGACCGGGCAGGGGAGGGTATGGCTACACCTTC
. | TRBJ2-6 | . | TRBV27 | CASSPSTGGSGANVLTF | TGTGCCAGCAGCCCCAGCACGGGGGGCTCCGGGGCCAACGTCCTGACTTTC
. | TRBJ1-3 | . | TRBV9 | CASSPNPDGNTIYF | TGTGCCAGCAGCCCCAATCCGGACGGAAACACCATATATTTT
. | TRBJ2-7 | . | TRBV7-8 | CASSPLNEQYF | TGTGCCAGCAGCCCGCTTAACGAGCAGTACTTC
. | TRBJ1-4 | . | TRBV30 | CAWSTGQSTNEKLFF | TGTGCCTGGAGTACCGGACAGTCAACTAATGAAAAACTGTTTTTT
. | TRBJ2-2 | . | TRBV11-3 | CASSVAGPGELFF | TGTGCCAGCAGCGTAGCAGGGCCCGGGGAGCTGTTTTTT
. | TRBJ2-2 | . | TRBV9 | CASSVEPNTGELFF | TGTGCCAGCAGCGTAGAGCCTAACACCGGGGAGCTGTTTTTT
. | TRBJ2-2 | . | TRBV7-7 | CASSLTLANTGELFF | TGTGCTAGCAGCTTGACACTAGCGAACACCGGGGAGCTGTTTTTT
. | TRBJ1-4 | . | TRBV11-2 | CASSHMSGGTANEKLFF | TGTGCCAGCAGCCACATGTCAGGTGGGACGGCGAATGAAAAACTGTTTTTT
. | TRBJ1-2 | TRBD1 | TRBV7-2 | CASSAGTGAGGYTF | TGTGCCAGCAGCGCGGGGACAGGGGCGGGTGGCTACACCTTC
once | TRBJ2-4 | . | TRBV27 | CASSLSRPGSRNIQYF | TGTGCCAGCAGTTTATCTAGGCCGGGATCGAGAAACATTCAGTACTTC
. | TRBJ1-6 | . | TRBV19 | CASRMGGAANSPLHF | TGTGCCAGTAGGATGGGGGGGGCAGCGAATTCACCCCTCCACTTT
. | TRBJ1-5 | . | TRBV19 | CASTIGGNNQPQHF | TGTGCCAGTACCATTGGAGGGAACAATCAGCCCCAGCATTTT
once | TRBJ1-2 | TRBD1 | TRBV5-1 | CASSLGQGAPGYTF | TGCGCCAGCAGCTTGGGGCAGGGGGCGCCCGGCTACACCTTC
. | TRBJ1-2 | TRBD1 | TRBV5-4 | CASRPGTGGLHYGYTF | TGTGCCAGCAGACCCGGGACAGGGGGCCTCCACTATGGCTACACCTTC
once | TRBJ1-3 | . | TRBV7-9 | CASSLEGIGNTIYF | TGTGCCAGCAGCTTAGAGGGGATCGGAAACACCATATATTTT
. | TRBJ1-1 | TRBD1 | TRBV25-1 | CASSEVQGGNTEAFF | TGTGCCAGCAGTGAAGTCCAGGGGGGGAACACTGAAGCTTTCTTT
. | TRBJ2-7 | . | TRBV6-1 | CASGKTYEQYF | TGTGCCAGCGGAAAGACTTACGAGCAGTACTTC
once | TRBJ2-1 | . | TRBV27 | CASQGLLGNEQFF | TGTGCCAGCCAGGGACTCCTAGGCAATGAGCAGTTCTTC
. | TRBJ2-7 | TRBD1 | TRBV6-6 | CASSYLSGTVFYEQYF | TGTGCCAGCAGTTACCTGAGTGGGACAGTCTTCTACGAGCAGTACTTC
once | TRBJ2-2 | . | TRBV5-4 | CASSLRGKLTGELFF | TGTGCCAGCAGCTTGCGTGGGAAGCTCACCGGGGAGCTGTTTTTT
. | TRBJ2-3 | . | TRBV30 | CAWSVRGRGDTQYF | TGTGCCTGGAGTGTCAGGGGACGGGGAGATACGCAGTATTTT
. | TRBJ1-6 | . | TRBV30 | CAWTLRASSGSPLHF | TGTGCCTGGACCTTACGGGCTTCTAGTGGTTCACCCCTCCACTTT
. | TRBJ1-2 | . | TRBV15 | CATSKAGIYGYTF | TGTGCCACCAGCAAGGCAGGAATCTATGGCTACACCTTC
. | TRBJ1-5 | TRBD1 | TRBV19 | CASRTTGESNQPQHF | TGTGCCAGTAGAACCACAGGGGAATCCAATCAGCCCCAGCATTTT
. | TRBJ2-7 | TRBD2 | TRBV7-2 | CASSRTSGGSYEQYF | TGTGCCAGCAGCCGCACTAGCGGGGGCTCCTACGAGCAGTACTTC
. | TRBJ2-1 | TRBD1 | TRBV28 | CASSRGTGQFF | TGTGCCAGCAGCCGCGGGACAGGGCAGTTCTTC
. | TRBJ2-7 | TRBD1 | TRBV11-1 | CASSFVQGVMYEQYF | TGTGCCAGCAGCTTCGTACAGGGGGTAATGTACGAGCAGTACTTC
many | TRBJ2-2 | TRBD2 | TRBV11-2 | CASSLGTSRGDTGELFF | TGTGCCAGCAGCTTGGGGACTAGCCGGGGGGACACCGGGGAGCTGTTTTTT
. | TRBJ1-1 | TRBD1 | TRBV6-6 | CASSPFRDRDTEAFF | TGTGCCAGCAGTCCGTTCCGGGACAGGGACACTGAAGCTTTCTTT
once | TRBJ1-2 | TRBD1 | TRBV28 | CASSLWRQGYGYTF | TGTGCCAGCAGTTTATGGAGACAGGGTTATGGCTACACCTTC
. | TRBJ2-7 | TRBD1 | TRBV30 | CAWKGGQGYEQYF | TGTGCCTGGAAAGGGGGACAGGGTTACGAGCAGTACTTC
. | TRBJ1-6 | . | TRBV27 | CASSSTRGSPLHF | TGTGCCAGCAGTTCCACTCGGGGTTCACCCCTCCACTTT
. | TRBJ2-7 | TRBD2 | TRBV10-2 | CASKRGASYEQYF | TGCGCCAGCAAGCGGGGGGCATCCTACGAGCAGTACTTC
. | TRBJ2-7 | . | TRBV6-5 | CASSRPTSSEQYF | TGTGCCAGCAGCCGCCCGACTAGTTCCGAGCAGTACTTC
few | TRBJ1-1 | . | TRBV7-9 | CASSFQARAFF | TGTGCCAGCAGTTTCCAAGCTAGGGCTTTCTTT
. | TRBJ2-7 | . | TRBV19 | CASSRGYEQYF | TGTGCCAGTAGTCGGGGGTACGAGCAGTACTTC
. | TRBJ2-7 | TRBD1 | TRBV9 | CASSVFRDSYHEQYF | TGTGCCAGCAGCGTGTTCCGGGACAGTTACCACGAGCAGTACTTC
. | TRBJ2-1 | TRBD1 | TRBV7-9 | CASSARFRDSNYNEQFF | TGTGCCAGCAGCGCCCGATTTCGGGACAGTAACTACAATGAGCAGTTCTTC
. | TRBJ1-5 | TRBD1 | TRBV19 | CASSPTTGTGNQPQHF | TGTGCCAGTAGTCCAACCACCGGGACAGGCAATCAGCCCCAGCATTTT
. | TRBJ1-2 | . | TRBV11-2 | CASRPLNPLVGGYTF | TGTGCCAGCCGCCCTCTCAACCCCCTCGTAGGTGGCTACACCTTC
. | TRBJ2-7 | . | TRBV5-1 | CASSLSGSSYEQYF | TGCGCCAGCAGCTTAAGTGGGAGCTCCTACGAGCAGTACTTC
. | TRBJ2-1 | . | TRBV5-5 | CASSQNPYNEQFF | TGTGCCAGCAGTCAGAACCCCTACAATGAGCAGTTCTTC
. | TRBJ1-1 | TRBD1 | TRBV7-3 | CASRPEGARVAFF | TGTGCCAGCAGGCCCGAGGGGGCTAGAGTAGCTTTCTTT
once | TRBJ1-6 | . | TRBV27 | CASSSETGRPNSPLHF | TGTGCCAGCAGTTCAGAGACAGGACGGCCTAATTCACCCCTCCACTTT
once | TRBJ2-2 | . | TRBV19 | CASSISAANTGELFF | TGTGCCAGTAGTATCTCAGCGGCGAACACCGGGGAGCTGTTTTTT
. | TRBJ2-5 | TRBD2 | TRBV5-6 | CASSPEGGEETQYF | TGTGCCAGCAGCCCGGAGGGAGGGGAAGAGACCCAGTACTTC
. | TRBJ1-5 | TRBD1 | TRBV7-9 | CASSFGQGVNQPQHF | TGTGCCAGCAGCTTCGGTCAGGGGGTAAATCAGCCCCAGCATTTT
once | TRBJ2-1 | TRBD2 | TRBV13 | CASSLVLAGYNEQFF | TGTGCCAGCAGCTTAGTCTTAGCGGGGTACAATGAGCAGTTCTTC